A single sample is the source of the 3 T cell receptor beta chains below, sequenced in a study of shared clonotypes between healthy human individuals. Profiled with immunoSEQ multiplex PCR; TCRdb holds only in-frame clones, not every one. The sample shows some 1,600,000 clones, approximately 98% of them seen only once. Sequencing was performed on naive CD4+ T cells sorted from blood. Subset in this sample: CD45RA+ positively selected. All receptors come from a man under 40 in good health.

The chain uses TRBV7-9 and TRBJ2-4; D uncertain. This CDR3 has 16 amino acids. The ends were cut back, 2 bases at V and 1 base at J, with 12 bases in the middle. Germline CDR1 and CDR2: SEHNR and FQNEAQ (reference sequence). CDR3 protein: CASSLLLPWAKNIQYF. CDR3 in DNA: TGTGCCAGCAGCTTACTACTGCCCTGGGCCAAAAACATTCAGTACTTC.

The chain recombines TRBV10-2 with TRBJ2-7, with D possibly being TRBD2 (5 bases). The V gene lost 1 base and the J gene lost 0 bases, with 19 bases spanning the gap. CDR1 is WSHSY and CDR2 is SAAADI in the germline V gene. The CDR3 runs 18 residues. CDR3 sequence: CASSEFVSRLLVSYEQYF. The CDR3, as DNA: TGCGCCAGCAGTGAGTTCGTGAGTAGATTACTAGTCTCCTACGAGCAGTACTTC.

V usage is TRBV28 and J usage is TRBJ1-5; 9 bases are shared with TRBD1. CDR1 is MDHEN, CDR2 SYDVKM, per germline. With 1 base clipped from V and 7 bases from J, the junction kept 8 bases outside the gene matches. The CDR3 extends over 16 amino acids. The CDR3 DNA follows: TGTGCCAGCAGTTTATACGTGGGGACAGGGAGCCAGCCCCAGCATTTT. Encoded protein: CASSLYVGTGSQPQHF.